Listed below are T cell receptor beta chains from one sample, sequenced in a study of shared clonotypes between healthy human individuals. The data were produced by immunoSEQ multiplex PCR, yet TCRdb's version contains in-frame clones alone and is incomplete. The repertoire holds some 2 million clones, 85% to 95% seen once, with around 1% in the top ten. What was sequenced was naive CD8+ T cells sorted from blood. Source of these receptors: a man aged 18 to 30 in good health. CDR3s include the opening cysteine and the closing phenylalanine or tryptophan. D genes are given only for firm matches. Rows give clone size only sometimes, using once, few, many, or a class for an expanded clone.

TRBD1	.	TRBV9	TRBJ1-2	CASSVTARGDYGYTF	TGTGCCAGCAGCGTAACCGCCAGGGGGGACTATGGCTACACCTTC
.	.	TRBV30	TRBJ2-7	CAWSDQAEQYF	TGTGCCTGGAGCGACCAGGCGGAGCAGTACTTC
.	.	TRBV27	TRBJ2-1	CASTSTGASNEQFF	TGTGCCAGCACCTCTACGGGGGCCTCCAATGAGCAGTTCTTC
.	once	TRBV27	TRBJ2-7	CASSLSGTAYEQYF	TGTGCCAGCAGTCTGTCCGGGACGGCGTACGAGCAGTACTTC
.	.	TRBV14	TRBJ2-3	CASRPGGGMGDTQYF	TGTGCCAGCAGACCAGGAGGAGGCATGGGAGATACGCAGTATTTT
.	.	TRBV6-1	TRBJ2-7	CASTDSYEQYF	TGTGCCAGCACCGACAGTTACGAGCAGTACTTC
.	.	TRBV6-6	TRBJ2-7	CASSYSGTGEQYF	TGTGCCAGCAGTTACTCTGGGACTGGCGAGCAGTACTTC
.	once	TRBV5-5	TRBJ1-1	CASSSFLNTEAFF	TGTGCCAGCAGCTCTTTCTTGAACACTGAAGCTTTCTTT
.	once	TRBV6-5	TRBJ2-5	CASSYSGIEETQYF	TGTGCCAGCAGTTACTCGGGGATTGAGGAGACCCAGTACTTC
.	.	TRBV28	TRBJ2-2	CASSFRARTGELFF	TGTGCCAGCAGTTTCCGGGCTCGCACCGGGGAGCTGTTTTTT
.	once	TRBV7-9	TRBJ2-3	CATGYTDTQYF	TGTGCCACCGGATACACAGATACGCAGTATTTT
.	.	TRBV28	TRBJ2-1	CASSRPYNEQFF	TGTGCCAGCAGTCGTCCCTACAATGAGCAGTTCTTC
TRBD2	.	TRBV6-1	TRBJ2-7	CASSEVRGSTYEQYF	TGTGCCAGCAGTGAAGTGCGGGGGTCCACCTACGAGCAGTACTTC
.	.	TRBV7-8	TRBJ1-4	CASSLSAGRKNEKLFF	TGTGCCAGCAGCTTATCCGCCGGCAGGAAGAATGAAAAACTGTTTTTT
TRBD1	.	TRBV13	TRBJ2-3	CASSLSGHRGPTDTQYF	TGTGCCAGCAGCTTATCGGGTCACAGGGGACCAACGGATACGCAGTATTTT
.	.	TRBV4-1	TRBJ1-3	CASSQRDPSSGNTIYF	TGCGCCAGCAGCCAGCGTGACCCGAGCTCTGGAAACACCATATATTTT